The rows below give T cell receptor beta chains drawn from one sample of a study of CD8 T cells in Susac syndrome. MiXCR, applied by TCRdb to the immunoSEQ multiplex PCR reads, yields one record per CDR3 protein. The table lists 400,000 to 550,000 distinct CDR3 sequences, approximately 89% of them singletons, with about 0.1% in the top ten. Sequencing was carried out using CD8+ T cells from PBMCs. The receptors were gathered from a human donor with multiple sclerosis. The CDR3 runs from the conserved cysteine through the conserved F or W. The D gene is left open where the match is weak. Expanded clones get a size class; other rows say once, few or many, or leave the size out.

v_gene: TRBV7-3; len: 17; abundance: NA; j_gene: TRBJ1-5; d_gene: TRBD1; CDR3aa: CASSLNEGALSNQPQHF; CDR3nt: TGTGCCAGCAGCTTAAATGAGGGGGCCTTAAGCAATCAGCCCCAGCATTTT
v_gene: TRBV30; len: 13; abundance: NA; j_gene: TRBJ1-5; d_gene: NA; CDR3aa: CAWGDGYNQPQHF; CDR3nt: TGTGCCTGGGGGGACGGATACAATCAGCCCCAGCATTTT
v_gene: TRBV6-5; len: 16; abundance: NA; j_gene: TRBJ2-7; d_gene: TRBD1; CDR3aa: CASSYYTPGTDSEQYF; CDR3nt: TGTGCCAGCAGTTACTACACCCCCGGGACAGATAGCGAGCAGTACTTC
v_gene: TRBV28; len: 15; abundance: NA; j_gene: TRBJ1-1; d_gene: TRBD1; CDR3aa: CASSRPMRDRDEAFF; CDR3nt: TGTGCCAGCAGTAGGCCGATGAGGGACAGGGATGAAGCTTTCTTT
v_gene: TRBV12-5; len: 15; abundance: NA; j_gene: TRBJ1-4; d_gene: NA; CDR3aa: CTSGFAPGPVEKLFF; CDR3nt: TGTACTAGTGGTTTCGCTCCGGGACCGGTTGAAAAACTGTTTTTT
v_gene: TRBV7-8; len: 15; abundance: NA; j_gene: TRBJ1-5; d_gene: TRBD1; CDR3aa: CASSTRTGGNQPQHF; CDR3nt: TGTGCCAGCAGCACCCGGACAGGGGGCAATCAGCCCCAGCATTTT
v_gene: TRBV4-1; len: 17; abundance: NA; j_gene: TRBJ1-6; d_gene: NA; CDR3aa: CASSQDRAVSYNSPLHF; CDR3nt: TGCGCCAGCAGCCAAGACAGGGCCGTTTCCTATAATTCACCCCTCCACTTT
v_gene: TRBV28; len: 14; abundance: NA; j_gene: TRBJ1-1; d_gene: NA; CDR3aa: CASSFSPGYTEAFF; CDR3nt: TGTGCCAGCAGTTTTAGTCCAGGGTACACTGAAGCTTTCTTT
v_gene: TRBV19; len: 12; abundance: NA; j_gene: TRBJ2-3; d_gene: NA; CDR3aa: CASSMRTDTQYF; CDR3nt: TGTGCCAGTAGCATGAGAACAGATACGCAGTATTTT
v_gene: TRBV13; len: 14; abundance: NA; j_gene: TRBJ1-1; d_gene: NA; CDR3aa: CASSSGGAYTEAFF; CDR3nt: TGTGCCAGCAGCTCCGGGGGTGCCTACACTGAAGCTTTCTTT
v_gene: TRBV19; len: 13; abundance: NA; j_gene: TRBJ1-5; d_gene: NA; CDR3aa: CASLGGGNQPQHF; CDR3nt: TGTGCCAGTTTAGGAGGAGGAAATCAGCCCCAGCATTTT
v_gene: TRBV6-4; len: 16; abundance: NA; j_gene: TRBJ2-2; d_gene: NA; CDR3aa: CASSGTGIRDTGELFF; CDR3nt: TGTGCCAGCAGTGGCACAGGGATCCGGGACACCGGGGAGCTGTTTTTT
v_gene: TRBV27; len: 16; abundance: once; j_gene: TRBJ2-1; d_gene: TRBD2; CDR3aa: CASSLFPQREHNEQFF; CDR3nt: TGTGCCAGCAGTTTATTTCCCCAGCGGGAGCACAATGAGCAGTTCTTC
v_gene: TRBV2; len: 14; abundance: NA; j_gene: TRBJ2-7; d_gene: NA; CDR3aa: CASTEPGPGYEQYF; CDR3nt: TGTGCCAGCACTGAACCAGGTCCGGGGTACGAGCAGTACTTC
v_gene: TRBV4-1; len: 15; abundance: once; j_gene: TRBJ2-1; d_gene: TRBD1; CDR3aa: CASSHPGQSYNEQFF; CDR3nt: TGCGCCAGCAGCCACCCGGGACAGTCCTACAATGAGCAGTTCTTC
v_gene: TRBV20-1; len: 15; abundance: once; j_gene: TRBJ1-2; d_gene: NA; CDR3aa: CSAREGTMGFYGYTF; CDR3nt: TGCAGTGCTAGGGAAGGGACGATGGGATTCTATGGCTACACCTTC
v_gene: TRBV6-1; len: 15; abundance: NA; j_gene: TRBJ2-1; d_gene: TRBD2; CDR3aa: CASSDTSGGANEQFF; CDR3nt: TGTGCCAGCAGTGACACTAGCGGGGGGGCCAATGAGCAGTTCTTC
v_gene: TRBV3-1; len: 19; abundance: once; j_gene: TRBJ2-7; d_gene: NA; CDR3aa: CASSGRTELHLGAWYEQYF; CDR3nt: TGTGCCAGCAGTGGACGGACAGAACTACACCTAGGGGCGTGGTACGAGCAGTACTTC
v_gene: TRBV30; len: 14; abundance: NA; j_gene: TRBJ1-2; d_gene: TRBD1; CDR3aa: CAWSVGTGGQGYTF; CDR3nt: TGTGCCTGGAGTGTTGGGACAGGGGGCCAGGGCTACACCTTC
v_gene: TRBV18; len: 15; abundance: NA; j_gene: TRBJ2-3; d_gene: TRBD1; CDR3aa: CASPPTTGAGDTQYF; CDR3nt: TGTGCCAGCCCGCCGACGACAGGGGCCGGAGATACGCAGTATTTT
v_gene: TRBV11-2; len: 14; abundance: NA; j_gene: TRBJ1-5; d_gene: TRBD1; CDR3aa: CASSFGTGDQPQHF; CDR3nt: TGTGCCAGCAGCTTCGGGACAGGGGACCAGCCCCAGCATTTT
v_gene: TRBV19; len: 15; abundance: NA; j_gene: TRBJ2-1; d_gene: NA; CDR3aa: CASIISASSYNEQFF; CDR3nt: TGTGCCAGTATTATTTCGGCAAGCTCCTACAATGAGCAGTTCTTC
v_gene: TRBV20-1; len: 12; abundance: once; j_gene: TRBJ2-7; d_gene: NA; CDR3aa: CSARDLGARVAF; CDR3nt: TGCAGTGCTAGAGATTTGGGCGCCCGAGTAGCCTTC
v_gene: TRBV3-1; len: 16; abundance: once; j_gene: TRBJ2-1; d_gene: TRBD2; CDR3aa: CASSQEGTTGGIEQFF; CDR3nt: TGTGCCAGCAGCCAAGAAGGGACGACGGGGGGGATTGAGCAGTTCTTC
v_gene: TRBV9; len: 14; abundance: NA; j_gene: TRBJ2-5; d_gene: NA; CDR3aa: CASSVGYGRTSQYF; CDR3nt: TGTGCCAGCAGCGTAGGATATGGTCGGACCTCCCAGTACTTC
v_gene: TRBV3-1; len: 14; abundance: NA; j_gene: TRBJ1-1; d_gene: NA; CDR3aa: CASRNTGGSTEAFF; CDR3nt: TGTGCCAGCAGAAATACCGGGGGTTCCACTGAAGCTTTCTTT
v_gene: TRBV24-1; len: 11; abundance: NA; j_gene: TRBJ2-5; d_gene: NA; CDR3aa: CATSLGETQYF; CDR3nt: TGTGCCACCAGTTTAGGAGAGACCCAGTACTTC
v_gene: TRBV5-1; len: 16; abundance: NA; j_gene: TRBJ2-3; d_gene: TRBD1; CDR3aa: CASSLPGQGFADTQYF; CDR3nt: TGCGCCAGCAGCTTACCGGGACAGGGGTTTGCAGATACGCAGTATTTT
v_gene: TRBV4-1; len: 14; abundance: NA; j_gene: TRBJ2-1; d_gene: NA; CDR3aa: CASSERVGYNEQFF; CDR3nt: TGCGCCAGCAGCGAGCGGGTCGGCTACAATGAGCAGTTCTTC
v_gene: TRBV7-9; len: 14; abundance: NA; j_gene: TRBJ2-1; d_gene: NA; CDR3aa: CASSPGYFEDEQFF; CDR3nt: TGTGCCAGCAGCCCAGGCTACTTTGAGGATGAGCAGTTCTTC
v_gene: TRBV7-2; len: 16; abundance: NA; j_gene: TRBJ2-5; d_gene: NA; CDR3aa: CASSPLPRGGQETQYF; CDR3nt: TGTGCCAGCAGCCCTCTCCCGAGGGGGGGCCAAGAGACCCAGTACTTC
v_gene: TRBV4-2; len: 18; abundance: NA; j_gene: TRBJ2-6; d_gene: NA; CDR3aa: CASSQGGEGTSGANVLTF; CDR3nt: TGTGCCAGCAGCCAAGGAGGGGAAGGGACCTCTGGGGCCAACGTCCTGACTTTC
v_gene: TRBV20-1; len: 16; abundance: NA; j_gene: TRBJ1-1; d_gene: NA; CDR3aa: CSARSLQGGMNTEAFF; CDR3nt: TGCAGTGCTAGATCCTTGCAGGGTGGAATGAACACTGAAGCTTTCTTT
v_gene: TRBV12-3/TRBV12-4; len: 14; abundance: few; j_gene: TRBJ2-1; d_gene: NA; CDR3aa: CASTNGPRPNEQFF; CDR3nt: TGTGCCAGCACCAACGGGCCGCGACCTAATGAGCAGTTCTTC
v_gene: TRBV14; len: 16; abundance: once; j_gene: TRBJ2-3; d_gene: NA; CDR3aa: CASSDRLHIATDTQYF; CDR3nt: TGTGCCAGCAGCGACCGACTCCATATCGCCACAGATACGCAGTATTTT
v_gene: TRBV27; len: 13; abundance: NA; j_gene: TRBJ2-5; d_gene: NA; CDR3aa: CASSPTPQETQYF; CDR3nt: TGTGCCAGCAGCCCTACACCCCAAGAGACCCAGTACTTC
v_gene: TRBV21-1; len: 15; abundance: NA; j_gene: TRBJ1-2; d_gene: NA; CDR3aa: CASSKGAGLRGGYTF; CDR3nt: TGTGCCAGCAGCAAAGGCGCAGGGTTAAGGGGAGGCTACACCTTC
v_gene: TRBV6-5; len: 15; abundance: NA; j_gene: TRBJ1-1; d_gene: NA; CDR3aa: CASSYSPPGATEAFF; CDR3nt: TGTGCCAGCAGTTACTCCCCCCCGGGGGCCACTGAAGCTTTCTTT
v_gene: TRBV28; len: 18; abundance: NA; j_gene: TRBJ2-7; d_gene: NA; CDR3aa: CASSLSRGVHLRRYEQYF; CDR3nt: TGTGCCAGCAGTTTAAGCAGGGGGGTTCACCTACGCCGATACGAGCAGTACTTC
v_gene: TRBV7-8; len: 16; abundance: NA; j_gene: TRBJ2-3; d_gene: NA; CDR3aa: CASGRIAAFSTDTQYF; CDR3nt: TGTGCCAGCGGACGAATAGCGGCCTTCAGCACAGATACGCAGTATTTT
v_gene: TRBV5-1; len: 16; abundance: NA; j_gene: TRBJ2-1; d_gene: TRBD1; CDR3aa: CASSWGRTGSLNEQFF; CDR3nt: TGCGCCAGCAGCTGGGGTCGGACAGGGAGTCTCAATGAGCAGTTCTTC
v_gene: TRBV28; len: 17; abundance: NA; j_gene: TRBJ2-5; d_gene: TRBD2; CDR3aa: CASSPTLLAGEGETQYF; CDR3nt: TGTGCCAGCAGTCCCACCTTACTAGCGGGAGAAGGAGAGACCCAGTACTTC
v_gene: TRBV3-1; len: 17; abundance: NA; j_gene: TRBJ2-5; d_gene: TRBD2; CDR3aa: CASSQAAGGPPPETQYF; CDR3nt: TGTGCCAGCAGCCAAGCGGCGGGGGGCCCTCCCCCAGAGACCCAGTACTTC